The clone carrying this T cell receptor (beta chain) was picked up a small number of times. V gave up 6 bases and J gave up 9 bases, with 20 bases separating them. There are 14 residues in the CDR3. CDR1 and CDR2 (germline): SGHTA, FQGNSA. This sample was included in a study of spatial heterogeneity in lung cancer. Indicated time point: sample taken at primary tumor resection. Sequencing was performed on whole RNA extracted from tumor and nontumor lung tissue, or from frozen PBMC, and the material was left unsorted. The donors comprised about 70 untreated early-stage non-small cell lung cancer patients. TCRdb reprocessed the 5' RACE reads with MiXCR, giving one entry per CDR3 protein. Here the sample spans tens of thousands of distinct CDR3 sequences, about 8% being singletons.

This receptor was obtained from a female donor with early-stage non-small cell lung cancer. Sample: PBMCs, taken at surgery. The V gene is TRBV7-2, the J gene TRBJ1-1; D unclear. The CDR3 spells CASRVTPAVPKAFF. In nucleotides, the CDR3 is TGTGCCAGCAGAGTCACACCCGCCGTGCCGAAAGCTTTCTTT.